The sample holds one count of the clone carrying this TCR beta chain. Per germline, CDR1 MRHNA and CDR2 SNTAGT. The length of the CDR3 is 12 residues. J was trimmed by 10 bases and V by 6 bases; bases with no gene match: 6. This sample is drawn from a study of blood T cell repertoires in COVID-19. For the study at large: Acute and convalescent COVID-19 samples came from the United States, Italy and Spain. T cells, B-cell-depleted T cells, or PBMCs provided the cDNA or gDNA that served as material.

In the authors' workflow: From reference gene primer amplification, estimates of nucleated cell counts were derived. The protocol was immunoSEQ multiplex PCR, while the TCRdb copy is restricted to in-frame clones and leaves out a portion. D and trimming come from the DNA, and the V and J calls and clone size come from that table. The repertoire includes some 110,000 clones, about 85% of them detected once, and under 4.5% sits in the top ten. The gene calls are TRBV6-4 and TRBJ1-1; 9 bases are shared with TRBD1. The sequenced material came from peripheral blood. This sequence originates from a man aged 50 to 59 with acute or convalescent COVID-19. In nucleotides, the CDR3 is TGTGCCAGCAGGGGACAGGGAAGTCGAGCTTTCTTT. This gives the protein CASRGQGSRAFF.